A single sample is the source of the 28 T cell receptor beta chains below, sequenced in a study of T cells in Graves' hyperthyroidism and ophthalmopathy. Amplification targeted TCR beta CDR3 regions from RNA transcripts. The study used the HTBI primer set for a first-round RT-PCR of the TCR CDR3. From the multiplex PCR reads, TCRdb called clonotypes with MiXCR, one entry per CDR3 protein. Of tens of thousands of distinct CDR3 sequences in the sample, about 54% were seen once. Sequencing was done on a sample of peripheral blood or thyroid tissue (not recorded which). Receptors were obtained from a man younger than 35 with Graves' hyperthyroidism.

A single count supports this clonotype. The chain uses TRBV12-3 or TRBV12-4 and TRBJ2-2; the match to TRBD2 covers 10 bases. J lost 1 base, V lost 5 bases, and 1 base had no gene match. This CDR3 contains 15 residues. CDR3 sequence (DNA): TGTGCCAGCAGTCCTAGCGGGGGGAACACCGGGGAGCTGTTTTTT. It is translated as CASSPSGGNTGELFF.

Remarks on this clonotype: At one boundary the junction diverges from the germline segment, which might be a read error. This rearrangement joins TRBV7-6 to TRBJ1-5; D is ambiguous. CDR1 SGHVS and CDR2 FNYEAQ come from the germline V gene. CDR3 length: 15 amino acids. CDR3 residues: CASSPYAGVNQPQHF. In DNA form, the CDR3 reads TGTGCCAGCAGCCCCTACGCCGGGGTCAATCAGCCCCAGCACTTT.

There are many counts of this clonotype. This chain connects TRBV6-2 or TRBV6-3 to TRBJ1-2; D possibly corresponds to TRBD1 (5 bases). CDR3 length: 15 amino acids. Germline CDR1 reads MNHEY; CDR2 reads SVGEGT. V lost 2 bases and J lost 2, with 12 bases in between. The CDR3 is CASSYRQTFNYGYTF. CDR3 coding DNA: TGTGCCAGCAGTTACCGACAGACCTTCAACTATGGCTACACCTTC.

The CDR3 DNA reads TGCAGCGTTGACAGGGGCGTAAACTATGGCTACACCTTC. This translates into CSVDRGVNYGYTF. The gene calls are TRBV29-1 and TRBJ1-2; tentatively, D is TRBD1 (6 bases). The CDR3 has 13 amino acids. Germline CDR1 and CDR2: SQVTM and ANQGSEA. Trimming took 3 bases from V and 2 from J, leaving 10 bases between them.

The chain combines TRBV5-4 with TRBJ1-1; unclear D gene. In germline, CDR1 is SGHNT, CDR2 YYREEE (reference sequence). The length of the CDR3 is 13 residues. Trimming took 2 bases from V and 3 from J, leaving 8 bases between them. CDR3 loop: CASSFKSYTEAFF. The CDR3 bases are TGTGCCAGCAGCTTTAAGTCGTACACTGAAGCTTTCTTT. Complete variable domain (other parts from reference TRBV5-4 and TRBJ1-1): ETGVTQSPTHLIKTRGQQVTLRCSSQSGHNTVSWYQQALGQGPQFIFQYYREEENGRGNFPPRFSGLQFPNYSSELNVNALELDDSALYLCASSFKSYTEAFFGQGTRLTVV.

This clonotype turned up a few times. The chain has TRBV7-3 and TRBJ1-5, with D maybe TRBD1 (5 bases). This CDR3 region has 12 residues. Trimming shortened V by 1 base and J by 7 bases, and 5 bases separated the two germline ends. Per germline, CDR1 SGHTA and CDR2 FQGTGA. CDR3 sequence reads: CASSLKGQPQHF. The CDR3 bases are TGTGCCAGCAGCTTAAAGGGGCAGCCCCAGCATTTT.

This sequence joins TRBV7-9 and TRBJ2-5; 8 positions match TRBD1. The J segment lost 2 bases and the V segment lost 3 bases, leaving 5 bases of the junction unmatched. This CDR3 comprises 15 residues. Per the germline V gene, CDR1 is SEHNR and CDR2 is FQNEAQ (reference sequence). CDR3 protein: CASSLGTGNQETQYF. CDR3 DNA: TGTGCCAGCAGCTTGGGGACAGGTAATCAAGAGACCCAGTACTTC. Combining the CDR3 with reference TRBV7-9 and TRBJ2-5 gives the whole variable domain DTGVSQNPRHKITKRGQNVTFRCDPISEHNRLYWYRQTLGQGPEFLTYFQNEAQLEKSRLLSDRFSAERPKGSFSTLEIQRTEQGDSAMYLCASSLGTGNQETQYFGPGTRLLVL.

This clonotype came up a few times. This chain connects TRBV29-1 to TRBJ1-2, with TRBD1 identical over 10 bases. With 6 bases clipped from V and 3 bases from J, the junction kept 7 bases outside the gene matches. Germline V lookup: CDR1 SQVTM, CDR2 ANQGSEA. The CDR3 covers 14 residues. CDR3 in DNA: TGCAGCGTGGTTGACAGGGGGCGAGACTATGGCTACACCTTC. This codes for CSVVDRGRDYGYTF.

This clonotype came up many times. V and J are TRBV6-5 and TRBJ1-2, with 8 nucleotides matching TRBD1. The V segment lost 6 bases and the J segment 6 bases; nucleotides outside the gene matches: 6. The CDR3 has 13 amino acids. CDR1 and CDR2 (germline): MNHEY, SVGAGI. The chain's CDR3 is CASSRTGTDGYTF. DNA of the CDR3: TGTGCCAGCAGCCGGACAGGGACTGATGGCTACACCTTC.

This clonotype occurred many times. V and J are TRBV13 and TRBJ1-1; unclear D gene. CDR3 length: 13 amino acids. Germline V gene sequence: CDR1 PRHDT, CDR2 FYEKMQ (reference sequence). With 3 bases removed from V and 0 bases from J, the gap between germline ends came to 5 bases. The CDR3 nucleotides read TGTGCCAGCAGCTTTAAGATGAACACTGAAGCTTTCTTT. Amino acid sequence: CASSFKMNTEAFF. The entire variable domain, with the rest obtained from reference TRBV13 and TRBJ1-1, is as follows: AAGVIQSPRHLIKEKRETATLKCYPIPRHDTVYWYQQGPGQDPQFLISFYEKMQSDKGSIPDRFSAQQFSDYHSELNMSSLELGDSALYFCASSFKMNTEAFFGQGTRLTVV.

About this clonotype: The junction shows a germline mismatch at one end, possibly a read error. The chain couples TRBV20-1 to TRBJ2-3, with a weak D call TRBD1 (5 bases). The CDR3 is made up of 18 amino acids. Germline CDR1 reads DFQATT; CDR2 reads SNEGSKA (reference sequence). Here the CDR3 reads CSASRVSGRMTTTGTQYF. The CDR3 bases are TGCAGTGCCAGTAGAGTTTCGGGTCGGATGACAACAACAGGTACGCAGTATTTT.

This clonotype showed up just a few times. The CDR3 is CASSTRTGTDGYTF. Here the CDR3 DNA reads TGTGCCAGCAGTACCCGGACAGGGACTGATGGCTACACCTTC. V gene TRBV6-5 combines with J gene TRBJ1-2; the match to TRBD1 covers 8 bases. Per the germline V gene, CDR1 is MNHEY and CDR2 is SVGAGI. Trimming took 5 bases from V and 6 from J; bases not matched to a gene: 8. There are 14 residues in the CDR3.

This clonotype was observed at least ten times. The chain is built from TRBV29-1 and TRBJ1-2; possible D gene TRBD1, 6 bases. Trimming pared 0 bases from V and 5 bases from J, leaving 16 bases between. The CDR3 runs to 15 residues. CDR1 SQVTM and CDR2 ANQGSEA come from the germline V gene. This chain's CDR3 is CSVEEGRGAGYGYTF. The CDR3 DNA reads TGCAGCGTTGAAGAGGGTCGGGGGGCAGGATATGGCTACACCTTC.

In its sample, this clonotype was seen many times. The chain couples TRBV3-1 to TRBJ2-5; no reliable D call. CDR1 and CDR2 (germline): LGHDT, YNNKEL (reference sequence). V was cut by 4 bases and J by 5 bases, with 8 bases left in between. The CDR3 length is 12 residues. CDR3 coding DNA: TGTGCCAGCAGCCCAAGTCGGGAGACCCAGTACTTC. Protein: CASSPSRETQYF.

The chain recombines TRBV9 with TRBJ2-7; 10 bases fit TRBD1. Germline V CDR1 and CDR2: SGDLS, YYNGEE. V trimming: 0 bases; J trimming: 3 bases; junction bases outside the gene matches: 6. This CDR3 region has 16 residues. The CDR3 DNA follows: TGTGCCAGCAGCGTAGAATCGGGACAGGGGTACTACGAGCAGTACTTC. It translates to CASSVESGQGYYEQYF.

The chain has TRBV7-2 and TRBJ1-2; D gene uncertain. Trimming pared 5 bases from V and 8 bases from J, leaving 12 bases between. This CDR3 has 12 residues. Germline CDR1 SGHTA, CDR2 FQGNSA. The CDR3 protein is CASSMTSGGYTF. The CDR3, as DNA: TGTGCCAGCAGCATGACTAGCGGGGGCTACACCTTC.

The V call is TRBV7-2, the J call TRBJ2-7; D ambiguous. Germline V gene lookup returns CDR1 SGHTA and CDR2 FQGNSA. The CDR3 runs to 10 residues. Trimming shortened V by 7 bases and J by 2 bases, and 3 bases separated the two germline ends. CDR3 loop: CASNPYEQYF. The CDR3 nucleotides read TGTGCCAGCAACCCCTACGAGCAGTACTTC.

The CDR3 DNA reads TGCAGTGCTAGAGATTTAACAGTTCAGGAGACCCAGTACTTC. As protein: CSARDLTVQETQYF. V gene TRBV20-1 combines with J gene TRBJ2-5; D gene ambiguous. This CDR3 comprises 14 residues. The ends were cut back, 0 bases at V and 5 bases at J, with 13 bases in the middle. The germline V gene has CDR1 DFQATT and CDR2 SNEGSKA (reference sequence).

This clonotype was seen repeatedly, ten times or more. The chain combines TRBV27 with TRBJ1-6, with a possible D match to TRBD1 (5 bases). Germline V gene sequence: CDR1 MNHEY, CDR2 SMNVEV (reference sequence). The CDR3 extends over 13 amino acids. Trimming removed 8 bases from V and 9 bases from J, with 14 bases in between. The CDR3 protein is CASGAGWISPLHF. The CDR3 DNA sequence: TGTGCCAGCGGGGCAGGGTGGATTTCACCCCTCCACTTT.

This clonotype was detected many times. The genes are TRBV20-1 and TRBJ2-7, with D possibly matching TRBD2 (6 bases). This CDR3 has 15 amino acids. In germline, CDR1 is DFQATT, CDR2 SNEGSKA (reference sequence). Deletions cut 1 base from V and 2 bases from J, with 15 bases between. CDR3 protein: CSARGPGTQAYEQYF. CDR3 sequence (DNA): TGCAGTGCTAGAGGACCCGGGACTCAAGCCTACGAGCAGTACTTC.

The chain couples TRBV10-3 to TRBJ2-7, with D possibly TRBD1 on 6 matching bases. CDR1 and CDR2 from the germline V gene are ENHRY and SYGVKD. The V and J ends lost 5 bases and 2 bases respectively, with 16 bases between them. The CDR3 has 15 residues. CDR3 loop: CAISTTGTRTYEQYF. In nucleotides, the CDR3 is TGTGCCATCAGTACAACCGGGACAAGAACCTACGAGCAGTACTTC.

This clonotype was seen at least ten times. This chain connects TRBV7-9 to TRBJ1-2; D gene unclear. There are 13 residues in the CDR3. The V end lost 1 base, the J end lost 4 bases, and 7 bases lay between the germline ends. Germline V CDR1 and CDR2: SEHNR, FQNEAQ (reference sequence). The CDR3 protein is CASSLVPVYGYTF. The CDR3 DNA sequence: TGTGCCAGCAGCTTAGTACCCGTCTATGGCTACACCTTC. Together with reference TRBV7-9 and TRBJ1-2, the CDR3 gives the full variable domain: DTGVSQNPRHKITKRGQNVTFRCDPISEHNRLYWYRQTLGQGPEFLTYFQNEAQLEKSRLLSDRFSAERPKGSFSTLEIQRTEQGDSAMYLCASSLVPVYGYTFGSGTRLTVV.

V and J are TRBV7-6 and TRBJ1-1; no firm D call. The V and J ends lost 1 base and 11 bases respectively, with 17 bases between them. Germline V lookup: CDR1 SGHVS, CDR2 FNYEAQ. The CDR3 spans 14 residues. The DNA for the CDR3 is TGTGCCAGCAGCTTAGGACGCCTGAACACTGGGGCTTTCTTT. Translating gives CASSLGRLNTGAFF. Full variable domain (remainder filled in from reference TRBV7-6 and TRBJ1-1): GAGVSQSPRYKVTKRGQDVALRCDPISGHVSLYWYRQALGQGPEFLTYFNYEAQQDKSGLPNDRFSAERPEGSISTLTIQRTEQRDSAMYRCASSLGRLNTGAFFGQGTRLTVV.

The chain is built from TRBV11-1 and TRBJ2-7; 11 nucleotides line up with TRBD1. CDR1 and CDR2 from the germline V gene are SGHAT and FQDESV (reference sequence). V shed 5 bases, J shed 4 bases, and the junction held 7 bases outside the gene matches. This CDR3 is built from 15 residues. The CDR3 spells CASSREGTGGYEQYF. The CDR3 nucleotides are TGTGCCAGCAGCCGAGAGGGGACAGGGGGTTACGAGCAGTACTTC.

The chain has TRBV4-1 and TRBJ2-7; 7 bases match TRBD2. The CDR3 length is 14 residues. Germline loops: CDR1 MGHRA, CDR2 YSYEKL. The J segment lost 3 bases and the V segment lost 3 bases, leaving 5 bases of the junction unmatched. CDR3 in amino acids: CASSQGGGGYEQYF. For the CDR3, the DNA is TGCGCCAGCAGCCAGGGCGGCGGGGGCTACGAGCAGTACTTC.

There are many counts of this clonotype. This chain uses TRBV27 with TRBJ1-5, with no clear D. The germline V gene has CDR1 MNHEY and CDR2 SMNVEV (reference sequence). V was trimmed by 5 bases and J by 9 bases, leaving 20 bases between them. CDR3 length equals 15 residues. The CDR3 DNA reads as TGTGCCAGCAGTCCCAAAACTTTTGGTGTAGGGCCCCAGCATTTT. Protein: CASSPKTFGVGPQHF.

This clonotype was seen at least ten times. J is TRBJ2-2 and V is TRBV7-9, with D perhaps TRBD2 (5 bases). From germline, CDR1 is SEHNR and CDR2 FQNEAQ (reference sequence). This CDR3 has 17 residues. Trimming took 0 bases from V and 4 from J, leaving 15 bases between them. CDR3 residues: CASSLAQSSSVTGELFF. The CDR3 region has the DNA TGTGCCAGCAGCTTAGCGCAGTCTAGCAGCGTCACCGGGGAGCTGTTTTTT.

The rearrangement uses TRBV7-2 and TRBJ2-7; 7 bases fit TRBD1. The V gene end was trimmed by 5 bases and the J gene end by 2 bases; junction bases not matched to a gene: 3. The length of the CDR3 is 13 residues. Germline CDR1 SGHTA, CDR2 FQGNSA. The CDR3 DNA reads TGTGCCAGCAGCCAGGGGACAGCCTACGAGCAGTACTTC. It is translated as CASSQGTAYEQYF.